These 26 T cell receptor beta chains were sequenced from one sample in a study of control samples from healthy donors and cancer patients. TCRdb's table, derived via immunoSEQ multiplex PCR, lists solely in-frame clones and lacks some. This sample has around 99,000 clones, with 90% found just once. The sequencing input was blood. These receptors were taken from a human donor in good health. The donor label of this sample is uncertain.

The chain couples TRBV24-1 to TRBJ2-3; weak D call: TRBD1 (5 bases). The germline V gene has CDR1 KGHDR and CDR2 SFDVKD. The CDR3 has 17 amino acids. Trimming pared 4 bases from V and 0 bases from J, leaving 16 bases between. For the CDR3, the DNA is TGTGCCACCAGTGACTCGCTCATCAGGGATAGCACAGATACGCAGTATTTT. This encodes CATSDSLIRDSTDTQYF.

V usage is TRBV6-2 or TRBV6-3 and J usage is TRBJ1-6; D is unclear. Germline V gives CDR1 MNHEY, CDR2 SVGEGT. This CDR3 region has 16 residues. V shed 6 bases and J shed 8 bases, with 20 bases lying between them. In DNA, the CDR3 is TGTGCCAGCAGCCGAGGATTAGTGAACGTCGATTCACCCCTCCACTTT. Its translation is CASSRGLVNVDSPLHF.

The chain uses TRBV7-9 and TRBJ1-2, with 8 positions matching TRBD1. Germline V gene sequence: CDR1 SEHNR, CDR2 FQNEAQ (reference sequence). The CDR3 length is 14 residues. The V and J ends lost 5 bases and 3 bases, in that order; junction bases with no gene match: 5. The CDR3 DNA reads TGTGCCAGCAGCCTAGGACAGGGTGACTATGGCTACACCTTC. Encoded protein: CASSLGQGDYGYTF.

CDR3 region: CASSLTIAEKLFF. CDR3 DNA: TGTGCCAGCAGCTTGACCATTGCTGAAAAACTGTTTTTT. The chain joins TRBV7-9 to TRBJ1-4; D unclear. V lost 3 bases to trimming and J lost 7 bases, with 9 bases between them. The CDR3 length is 13 residues. Germline V gene lookup returns CDR1 SEHNR and CDR2 FQNEAQ (reference sequence).

The chain links TRBV29-1 to TRBJ2-7; a possible D gene is TRBD1 (6 bases). Germline V lookup: CDR1 SQVTM, CDR2 ANQGSEA. This CDR3 has 11 amino acids. V was pared by 4 bases and J by 6 bases, with 10 bases between. The CDR3 loop reads CSVAQGSEQYF. As DNA, the CDR3 is TGCAGCGTTGCACAGGGTTCCGAGCAGTACTTC.

The V gene is TRBV7-8, the J gene TRBJ2-5, with TRBD2 as a possible D gene (5 bases). Germline values: CDR1 SGHVS, CDR2 FQNEAQ. CDR3 length: 14 amino acids. Between the trimmed V and J ends, which lost 2 bases and 5 bases, there was a span of 12 bases. The CDR3 sequence is CASSLNPGEETQYF. Written as DNA, the CDR3 is TGTGCCAGCAGCTTAAATCCCGGGGAGGAGACCCAGTACTTC.

CDR3 DNA: TGTGCCAGCAGCGTTAGCTCAGGGATTGACGCTGAAGCTTTCTTT. Its protein product is CASSVSSGIDAEAFF. The chain carries TRBV9 and TRBJ1-1; weak D call: TRBD1 (5 bases). CDR1 and CDR2 (germline): SGDLS, YYNGEE. CDR3 length: 15 amino acids. V was trimmed by 2 bases and J by 6 bases, leaving 17 bases between them.

This sequence joins TRBV2 and TRBJ2-2; unclear D gene. CDR3 length: 14 residues. V was pared by 6 bases and J by 4 bases, with 12 bases between. Per the germline V gene, CDR1 is SNHLY and CDR2 is FYNNEI. The CDR3: CASSLGLFTGELFF. The DNA for the CDR3 is TGTGCCAGCAGCTTGGGTCTGTTCACCGGGGAGCTGTTTTTT.

The chain is built from TRBV29-1 and TRBJ1-1; unclear D gene. Per germline, CDR1 SQVTM and CDR2 ANQGSEA. CDR3 length equals 12 residues. V lost 6 bases to trimming and J lost 1 base, with 9 bases between them. CDR3 sequence (DNA): TGCAGCGTGTCCCAAACGAACACTGAAGCTTTCTTT. It encodes CSVSQTNTEAFF.

The chain links TRBV25-1 to TRBJ2-7; D ambiguous. The length of the CDR3 is 12 residues. Trimming pared 5 bases from V and 3 bases from J, leaving 8 bases between. CDR1 and CDR2 (germline): MGHDK, SYGVNS. The CDR3 DNA is TGTGCCAGCAGTTTAGACGACTACGAGCAGTACTTC. Translated, it gives CASSLDDYEQYF.

The chain employs TRBV6-5 and TRBJ1-2; maybe TRBD1 (6 bases). Germline V gene data show CDR1 as MNHEY and CDR2 as SVGAGI. CDR3 length equals 13 residues. The germline V and J ends were trimmed by 7 bases and 4 bases, with 13 bases remaining between them. Here the CDR3 DNA reads TGTGCCAGCACCAAAGGGGGTAGCTATGGCTACACCTTC. This codes for CASTKGGSYGYTF.

The gene calls are TRBV6-2 or TRBV6-3 and TRBJ1-2; D remains unclear. The CDR3 extends over 13 amino acids. Per germline, CDR1 MNHEY and CDR2 SVGEGT. The germline V and J ends were trimmed by 1 base and 6 bases, with 9 bases remaining between them. CDR3 protein: CASSYYGGNGYTF. The CDR3, as DNA: TGTGCCAGCAGTTACTATGGAGGGAATGGCTACACCTTC.

The rearrangement joins TRBV4-3 to TRBJ2-2; TRBD2 matches 8 bases. Trimming cost V 1 base and J 6 bases; bases outside gene matches: 4. This CDR3 is 15 amino acids long. Germline lookup yields CDR1 LGHNA and CDR2 YSLEER. DNA of the CDR3: TGCGCCAGCAGCCAAGTCCGGACTAGCCCCGGGGAGCTGTTTTTT. This translates into CASSQVRTSPGELFF.

This chain connects TRBV12-5 to TRBJ1-4, with 8 bases identical to TRBD1. V was clipped by 2 bases and J by 3 bases; unmatched bases: 5. Germline loops: CDR1 LGHNT, CDR2 FRNRAP. The CDR3 extends over 16 amino acids. The DNA of the CDR3 is TGTGCTAGTGGTTTGTTGACAGGGGTGGCTAATGAAAAACTGTTTTTT. This encodes CASGLLTGVANEKLFF.

This clone occurred once. The chain has TRBV27 and TRBJ2-7; TRBD1 matches at 9 bases. V was pared by 6 bases and J by 2 bases, with 5 bases of the junction left unmatched. Germline assignment: CDR1 MNHEY and CDR2 SMNVEV (reference sequence). This CDR3 contains 14 residues. CDR3 sequence: CASSPRTGAYEQYF. The CDR3 nucleotides read TGTGCCAGCAGCCCCAGGACAGGGGCCTACGAGCAGTACTTC.

The chain employs TRBV10-3 and TRBJ2-1; D is possibly TRBD1 or TRBD2 (5 bases each). Trimming took off 4 bases at V and 1 base at J, with 8 bases between the two ends. CDR3 length equals 14 residues. Germline loops: CDR1 ENHRY, CDR2 SYGVKD. CDR3 sequence (DNA): TGTGCCATCAGTGGGGACGGGTCCTACAATGAGCAGTTCTTC. Protein sequence: CAISGDGSYNEQFF.

The chain employs TRBV6-5 and TRBJ1-2; D is ambiguous. The V gene's germline CDR1 is MNHEY and CDR2 SVGAGI. Deletions cut 8 bases from V and 4 bases from J, with 14 bases between. The CDR3 is made up of 13 amino acids. The CDR3 nucleotides are TGTGCCAGCTATTCGACGCTGACCTATGGCTACACCTTC. Encoded protein: CASYSTLTYGYTF.

The V and J genes are TRBV6-5 and TRBJ2-1, with D unclear. The CDR3 is 11 residues long. V lost 4 bases to trimming and J lost 7 bases, with 5 bases between them. Germline-derived CDR1 and CDR2 are MNHEY and SVGAGI. CDR3 residues: CASSWANEQFF. The CDR3 DNA follows: TGTGCCAGCAGTTGGGCGAATGAGCAGTTCTTC.

The CDR3: CASSPWTENYGYTF. The CDR3 bases are TGTGCCAGCTCACCTTGGACAGAGAACTATGGCTACACCTTC. The chain employs TRBV18 and TRBJ1-2, with D possibly being TRBD1 (6 bases). Per the germline V gene, CDR1 is KGHSH and CDR2 is LQKENI. V dropped 3 bases and J dropped 2 bases, with 10 bases sitting between them. The CDR3 consists of 14 residues.

The rearrangement uses TRBV5-5 and TRBJ1-3; the D gene is possibly TRBD1 (5 bases). The germline V gene has CDR1 SGHKS and CDR2 YYEKEE (reference sequence). V shed 0 bases and J shed 4 bases, with 11 bases lying between them. This CDR3 is built from 15 residues. The CDR3 is CASSLGNSGGNTIYF. The CDR3 DNA sequence: TGTGCCAGCAGCTTGGGGAACTCAGGGGGAAACACCATATATTTT. The full variable domain, completed using reference TRBV5-5 and TRBJ1-3, is DAGVTQSPTHLIKTRGQQVTLRCSPISGHKSVSWYQQVLGQGPQFIFQYYEKEERGRGNFPDRFSARQFPNYSSELNVNALLLGDSALYLCASSLGNSGGNTIYFGEGSWLTVV.

The chain recombines TRBV24-1 with TRBJ1-3, with 8 bases aligning to TRBD1. The germline gives CDR1 KGHDR, CDR2 SFDVKD. CDR3 length: 15 amino acids. The V segment lost 7 bases and the J segment 6 bases; nucleotides outside the gene matches: 10. DNA of the CDR3: TGTGCCACCAGCGGACAGGGAAACGGACAAAACACCATATATTTT. It translates to CATSGQGNGQNTIYF.

The genes are TRBV19 and TRBJ1-6; 9 bases align to TRBD1. There are 14 residues in the CDR3. V shed 2 bases and J 8 bases; nucleotides not matched to a gene: 1. Germline lookup yields CDR1 LNHDA and CDR2 SQIVND (reference sequence). In DNA, the CDR3 is TGTGCCAGTAGTATAAGGACAGGGGATTCACCCCTCCACTTT. It encodes CASSIRTGDSPLHF.

This clone appeared a single time. V gene TRBV30 combines with J gene TRBJ1-2; D is unclear. Germline CDR1 is GTSNPN and CDR2 is SVGIG (reference sequence). V shed 4 bases and J shed 3 bases, with 18 bases lying between them. The CDR3 consists of 15 residues. This CDR3 is CAWKGRTIVHYGYTF. The DNA of the CDR3 is TGTGCCTGGAAAGGGAGGACTATCGTTCACTATGGCTACACCTTC.

The chain links TRBV28 to TRBJ1-3; D gene unclear. There are 12 residues in the CDR3. Germline CDR1 reads MDHEN; CDR2 reads SYDVKM. Trimming cost V 10 bases and J 8 bases, with 15 bases left between them. The CDR3 coding sequence is TGTGCCACCCTCGGCAGGACGGACACCATATATTTT. It yields the protein CATLGRTDTIYF.

The chain recombines TRBV29-1 with TRBJ1-1; possible D gene TRBD1, 5 bases. Trimming removed 5 bases at V and 0 bases at J, with 13 bases between. Germline CDR1 SQVTM, CDR2 ANQGSEA. The CDR3 runs 14 residues. The CDR3 spells CSVQAGTMNTEAFF. Here the CDR3 DNA reads TGCAGCGTTCAAGCCGGGACGATGAACACTGAAGCTTTCTTT.

The J gene is TRBJ1-1, the V gene TRBV18; D is unclear. This CDR3 spans 15 amino acids. The V end was cut by 2 bases, the J end by 4 bases, with 14 bases between. CDR1 is KGHSH, CDR2 LQKENI, per germline. The CDR3 region has the DNA TGTGCCAGCTCACCAGAGGCGAGGTCCGTCACTGAAGCTTTCTTT. Protein product: CASSPEARSVTEAFF.